Each of the 6 T cell receptor beta chains below was sequenced from the same sample in a study of blood T cell repertoires in COVID-19 (dated by TCRdb to about 2020). Libraries were built with the immunoSEQ multiplex PCR assay. TCRdb obtained this table from immuneACCESS and retained in-frame rearrangements with V and J assigned. These tables miss some clones; where compared with another copy, unresolved V genes account for less than half of the shortfall, and the remainder is unexplained. The sample table holds over 150,000 clones, of which nearly 90% were seen once. The ten largest make up roughly 19% of the sample. Specimen: peripheral blood. The receptors come from a man in his forties or fifties with COVID-19, enrolled during active disease.

The chain links TRBV10-3 to TRBJ2-3; 7 bases align to TRBD1. The ends lost 11 bases at V and 2 bases at J; junction bases unmatched: 7. This CDR3 is built from 13 residues. Germline V gene sequence: CDR1 ENHRY, CDR2 SYGVKD. CDR3 sequence reads: CAVRTGPTDTQYF. In nucleotides, the CDR3 is TGTGCCGTTCGGACAGGACCCACAGATACGCAGTATTTT.

V gene TRBV6-7 combines with J gene TRBJ1-6, with 7 bases fitting TRBD1. TRBV6-7 qualifies as an ORF whose function is uncertain. The CDR3 extends over 21 amino acids. V dropped 2 bases and J dropped 0; count of bases not matched to a gene: 16. DNA for the CDR3: TGTGCCAGCAGTTACAAACACGACAGGGAATTTGAGGACTCCTATAATTCACCCCTCCACTTT. It specifies CASSYKHDREFEDSYNSPLHF.

The chain has TRBV10-2 and TRBJ1-2; tentatively, D is TRBD1 (6 bases). Trimming cost V 6 bases and J 3 bases, with 14 bases left between them. This CDR3 has 14 amino acids. CDR1 is WSHSY, CDR2 SAAADI, per germline. In nucleotides, the CDR3 is TGCGCCAGCAGAGAAGGGGGGGGAGACTATGGCTACACCTTC. Translating it yields CASREGGGDYGYTF.

The chain combines TRBV27 with TRBJ1-4, with TRBD1 identical over 7 bases. The CDR3 totals 14 residues. Germline trimming cut 3 bases from V and 8 bases from J; bases unmatched to any gene: 6. Germline values: CDR1 MNHEY, CDR2 SMNVEV (reference sequence). The CDR3, as DNA: TGTGCCAGCAGTTTTGCAGGGGGTGAAGAAAAACTGTTTTTT. Amino acid sequence: CASSFAGGEEKLFF. Full variable domain (outside the CDR3, taken from reference TRBV27 and TRBJ1-4): EAQVTQNPRYLITVTGKKLTVTCSQNMNHEYMSWYRQDPGLGLRQIYYSMNVEVTDKGDVPEGYKVSRKEKRNFPLILESPSPNQTSLYFCASSFAGGEEKLFFGSGTQLSVL.

The chain employs TRBV7-4 and TRBJ1-5; D perhaps matches TRBD1 (5 bases). CDR1 and CDR2 from the germline V gene are SGHVT and SQSDAQ. The CDR3 has 16 residues. Trimming shortened V by 3 bases and J by 2 bases, and 14 bases separated the two germline ends. CDR3: CASSLVIDRRNQPQHF. The CDR3 nucleotides read TGTGCCAGCAGCTTGGTAATCGACAGACGCAATCAGCCCCAGCATTTT.

The CDR3 protein is CASSVAPSGPYEQYF. As DNA, the CDR3 is TGTGCCAGCAGCGTAGCTCCTAGCGGCCCCTACGAGCAGTACTTC. The V call is TRBV9, the J call TRBJ2-7, with TRBD2 matching 7 bases. CDR1 SGDLS and CDR2 YYNGEE come from the germline V gene. The CDR3 runs to 15 residues. V gave up 0 bases and J gave up 2 bases; unmatched junction bases: 5. The full variable domain, with the rest looked up from reference TRBV9 and TRBJ2-7, is DSGVTQTPKHLITATGQRVTLRCSPRSGDLSVYWYQQSLDQGLQFLIQYYNGEERAKGNILERFSAQQFPDLHSELNLSSLELGDSALYFCASSVAPSGPYEQYFGPGTRLTVT.